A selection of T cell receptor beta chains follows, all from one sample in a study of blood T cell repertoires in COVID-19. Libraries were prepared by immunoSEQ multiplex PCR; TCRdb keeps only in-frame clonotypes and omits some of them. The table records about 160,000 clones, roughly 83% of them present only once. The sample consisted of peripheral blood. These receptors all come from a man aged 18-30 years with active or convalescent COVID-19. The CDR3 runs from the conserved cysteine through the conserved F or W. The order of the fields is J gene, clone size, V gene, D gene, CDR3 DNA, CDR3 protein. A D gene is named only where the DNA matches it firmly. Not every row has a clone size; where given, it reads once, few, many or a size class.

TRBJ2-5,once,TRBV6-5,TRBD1,TGTGCCAGCATCAAGGACAGGAACCAAGAGACCCAGTACTTC,CASIKDRNQETQYF
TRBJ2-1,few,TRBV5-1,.,TGCGCCAGCAGCTTGGATCGGGACTGGATCGACAATGAGCAGTTCTTC,CASSLDRDWIDNEQFF
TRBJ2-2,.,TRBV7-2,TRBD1,TGTGCCAGCAGCACGCGGACAGGCATAACCGGGGAGCTGTTTTTT,CASSTRTGITGELFF
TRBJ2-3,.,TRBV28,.,TGTGCCAGCAGCTCCGCAGATACGCAGTATTTT,CASSSADTQYF
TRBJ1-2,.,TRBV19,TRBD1,TGTGCCAGTAGTACCTCAACAGGGGGAGGCTATGGCTACACCTTC,CASSTSTGGGYGYTF
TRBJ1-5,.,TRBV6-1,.,TGTGCCAGCAGTGAAGAACTCTATAGCAATCAGCCCCAGCATTTT,CASSEELYSNQPQHF
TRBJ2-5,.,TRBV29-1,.,TGCAGTGTTGGGCGGCGGGCTGGAGAGACCCAGTACTTC,CSVGRRAGETQYF
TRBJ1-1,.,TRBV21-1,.,TGTGCCAGCAGGCAAGACAGAGATGAAGCTTTCTTT,CASRQDRDEAFF
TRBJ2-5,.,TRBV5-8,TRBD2,TGTGCCAGCAGCTTGGGGTTCCTAGCGGGTCAGGAGACCCAGTACTTC,CASSLGFLAGQETQYF
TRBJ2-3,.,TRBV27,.,TGTGCCAGCAGTTCTATCGAGGTCACGTCGTACACAGATACGCAGTATTTT,CASSSIEVTSYTDTQYF
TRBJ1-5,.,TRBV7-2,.,TGTGCCAGCAGCTTTCAGGGGTGGCGGCAGCCCCAGCATTTT,CASSFQGWRQPQHF
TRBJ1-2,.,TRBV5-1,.,TGCGCCAGCAGCGGCGGAGACAGAGGAACCTATGGCTACACCTTC,CASSGGDRGTYGYTF
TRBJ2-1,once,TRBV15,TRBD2,TGTGCCACCAGCTCCCGGACTAGCGGGAGGTACAATGAGCAGTTCTTC,CATSSRTSGRYNEQFF
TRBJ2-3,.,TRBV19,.,TGTGCCAGTAGTGCAGGGGCGCCCCCAGATACGCAGTATTTT,CASSAGAPPDTQYF
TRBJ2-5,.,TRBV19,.,TGTGCCAGTAGTCAGAATTACCAAGAGACCCAGTACTTC,CASSQNYQETQYF
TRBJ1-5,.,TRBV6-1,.,TGTGCCAGCAGTGCAGCAGCGGGCGGACTCAATCAGCCCCAGCATTTT,CASSAAAGGLNQPQHF
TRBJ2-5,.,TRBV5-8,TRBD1,TGTGCCAGCAGCGTCACAGGGGTCCAAGAGACCCAGTACTTC,CASSVTGVQETQYF
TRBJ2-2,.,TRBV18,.,TGTGCCAGCTCACCAGGACTGGGGTTTAACACCGGGGAGCTGTTTTTT,CASSPGLGFNTGELFF
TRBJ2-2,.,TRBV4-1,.,TGCGCCAGCAGCCAAGTTCCGGCGAACACCGGGGAGCTGTTTTTT,CASSQVPANTGELFF
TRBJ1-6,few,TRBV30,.,TGTGCCTCGGATCAAAAGGGGTCCTATAATTCACCCCTCCACTTT,CASDQKGSYNSPLHF
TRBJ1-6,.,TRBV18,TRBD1,TGTGCCAGCTCAATATCCGGCCGACAGGGAAATTCACCCCTCCACTTT,CASSISGRQGNSPLHF
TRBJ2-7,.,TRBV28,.,TGTGCCAGCAGACGTACAGGGCTCTACGAGCAGTACTTC,CASRRTGLYEQYF
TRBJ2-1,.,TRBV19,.,TGTGCCAGTTCAGGACAGATAATCTCCTACAATGAGCAGTTCTTC,CASSGQIISYNEQFF
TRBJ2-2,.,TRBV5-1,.,TGCGCCAGCAGCTTGGTGGAGTCGGGAACCGGGGAGCTGTTTTTT,CASSLVESGTGELFF
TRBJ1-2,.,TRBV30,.,TGTGCCTGGGGAAGCCTAGGACATACTAACTATGGCTACACCTTC,CAWGSLGHTNYGYTF
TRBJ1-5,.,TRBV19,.,TGTGCCAGTAGTAGCCGAGGCTATAGCAATCAGCCCCAGCATTTT,CASSSRGYSNQPQHF
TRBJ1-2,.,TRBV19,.,TGTGCCAGTAGTATAGGAGACAGCAACTATGGCTACACCTTC,CASSIGDSNYGYTF
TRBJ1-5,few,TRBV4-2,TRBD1,TGTGCCAGCAGCCACGGCGACAGGGGGCGCGATCAGCCCCAGCATTTT,CASSHGDRGRDQPQHF
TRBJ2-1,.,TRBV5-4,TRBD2,TGTGCCAGCAGCTTCCTAAGCGGGGGGGCCATAGATGAGCAGTTCTTC,CASSFLSGGAIDEQFF
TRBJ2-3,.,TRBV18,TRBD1,TGTGCCAGCTCCTGGACAGGGTCAGATACGCAGTATTTT,CASSWTGSDTQYF
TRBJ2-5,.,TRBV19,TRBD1,TGTGCCAGTAGTATGGAAAGGACAGGGGGCAAAGGGGAGACCCAGTACTTC,CASSMERTGGKGETQYF
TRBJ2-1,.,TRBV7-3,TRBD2,TGTGCCAGCAGCTTAATGGTTAGCGGGGATATCCGCAATGAGCAGTTCTTC,CASSLMVSGDIRNEQFF
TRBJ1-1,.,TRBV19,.,TGTGCCAGTAGTATTCAGGGGAGGGGCACTGAAGCTTTCTTT,CASSIQGRGTEAFF
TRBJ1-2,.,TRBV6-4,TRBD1,TGTGCCAGCAGTGGACAGGGGGGCTACACCTTC,CASSGQGGYTF
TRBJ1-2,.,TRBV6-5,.,TGTGCCAGCAGCACCGTGGGGGGGGACTATGGCTACACCTTC,CASSTVGGDYGYTF
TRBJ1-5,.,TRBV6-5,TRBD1,TGTGCCAGCAGTCTCCGGGACAGGAGATATCAGCCCCAGCATTTT,CASSLRDRRYQPQHF
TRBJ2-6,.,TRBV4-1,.,TGCGCCAGCAGCCAAGCTCCTTCTAGCCGAACCTCTGGGGCCAACGTCCTGACTTTC,CASSQAPSSRTSGANVLTF
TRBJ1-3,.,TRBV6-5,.,TGTGCCAGCAGTTACTCGATTCAGGGCGGTCGAAACACCATATATTTT,CASSYSIQGGRNTIYF
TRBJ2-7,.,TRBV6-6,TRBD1,TGTGCCAGCAGTTATGGGACAGGGGGGATGTCCTACGAGCAGTACTTC,CASSYGTGGMSYEQYF
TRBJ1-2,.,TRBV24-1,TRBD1,TGTGCCACCAGTGTAGGACAGGGGCATGGCTACACCTTC,CATSVGQGHGYTF
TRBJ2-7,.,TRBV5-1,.,TGCGCCAGCAGGACCGGGGGAAGCTCCTACGAGCAGTACTTC,CASRTGGSSYEQYF
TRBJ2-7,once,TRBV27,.,TGTGCCAGCAGAGGGAGGACTACCTACGAGCAGTACTTC,CASRGRTTYEQYF
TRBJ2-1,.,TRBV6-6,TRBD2,TGTGCCAGCTCTTGGGGGGGTAAAACTACCAATGAGCAGTTCTTC,CASSWGGKTTNEQFF
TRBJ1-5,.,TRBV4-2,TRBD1,TGTGCCAGCAGCCAACAAAAGGGGACAGAGGGCAATCAGCCCCAGCATTTT,CASSQQKGTEGNQPQHF
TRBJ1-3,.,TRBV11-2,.,TGTGCCAGCAGCTTGGCAGGAGGAAACACCATATATTTT,CASSLAGGNTIYF
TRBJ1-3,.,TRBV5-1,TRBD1,TGCGCCAGCAGAGACCCAGGGGGAGGAAACACCATATATTTT,CASRDPGGGNTIYF
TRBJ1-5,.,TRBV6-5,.,TGTGCCAGCACCCGACTACATAGCAATCAGCCCCAGCATTTT,CASTRLHSNQPQHF
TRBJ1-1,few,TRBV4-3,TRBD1,TGCGCCAGCAGCCATAGGACAGGGATGAACACTGAAGCTTTCTTT,CASSHRTGMNTEAFF
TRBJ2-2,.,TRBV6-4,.,TGTGCCAGCTGGACAGTTAACACCACCGGGGAGCTGTTTTTT,CASWTVNTTGELFF
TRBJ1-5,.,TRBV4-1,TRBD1,TGCGCCAGCAGCCTCTCTCGCCTCGGGGACAGGGACAATCAGCCCCAGCATTTT,CASSLSRLGDRDNQPQHF
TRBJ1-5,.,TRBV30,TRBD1,TGTGCCTGGAGCGCCGAAGGGGGCGGCAATCAGCCCCAGCATTTT,CAWSAEGGGNQPQHF
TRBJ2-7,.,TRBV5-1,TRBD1,TGCGCCAGCAGCACAACCGGGACAGCTTACGAGCAGTACTTC,CASSTTGTAYEQYF
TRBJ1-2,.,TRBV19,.,TGTGCCAGTAGTATAGCCCGGGACATCCCTCATGGCTACACCTTC,CASSIARDIPHGYTF
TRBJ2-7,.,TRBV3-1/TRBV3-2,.,TGTGCCAGCAGCCAAAGGGGCGAGCAGTACTTC,CASSQRGEQYF
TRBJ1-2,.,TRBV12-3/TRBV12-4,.,TGTGCCAGCACCAAAAGCGGGGTCCGGGGCTACACCTTC,CASTKSGVRGYTF
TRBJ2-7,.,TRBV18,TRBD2,TGTGCCAGCTCACTCCGCGGGGAGGGAACCTACGAGCAGTACTTC,CASSLRGEGTYEQYF